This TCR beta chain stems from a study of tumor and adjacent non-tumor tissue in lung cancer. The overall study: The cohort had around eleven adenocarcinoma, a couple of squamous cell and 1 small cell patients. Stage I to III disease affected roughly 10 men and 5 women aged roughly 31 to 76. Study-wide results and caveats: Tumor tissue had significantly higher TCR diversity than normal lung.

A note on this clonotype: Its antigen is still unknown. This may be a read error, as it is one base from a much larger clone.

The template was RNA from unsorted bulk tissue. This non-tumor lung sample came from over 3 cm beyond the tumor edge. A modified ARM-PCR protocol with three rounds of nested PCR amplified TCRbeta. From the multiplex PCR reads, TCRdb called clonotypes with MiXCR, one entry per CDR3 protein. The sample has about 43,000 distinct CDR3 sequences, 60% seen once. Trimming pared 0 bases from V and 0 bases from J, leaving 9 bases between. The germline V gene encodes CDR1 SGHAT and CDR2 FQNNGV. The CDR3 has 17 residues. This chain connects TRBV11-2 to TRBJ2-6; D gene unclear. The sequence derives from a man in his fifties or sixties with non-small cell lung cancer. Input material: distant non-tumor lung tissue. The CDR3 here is CASSLDRRRSGANVLTF. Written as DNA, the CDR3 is TGTGCCAGCAGCTTAGACAGGCGGCGCTCTGGGGCCAACGTCCTGACTTTC.